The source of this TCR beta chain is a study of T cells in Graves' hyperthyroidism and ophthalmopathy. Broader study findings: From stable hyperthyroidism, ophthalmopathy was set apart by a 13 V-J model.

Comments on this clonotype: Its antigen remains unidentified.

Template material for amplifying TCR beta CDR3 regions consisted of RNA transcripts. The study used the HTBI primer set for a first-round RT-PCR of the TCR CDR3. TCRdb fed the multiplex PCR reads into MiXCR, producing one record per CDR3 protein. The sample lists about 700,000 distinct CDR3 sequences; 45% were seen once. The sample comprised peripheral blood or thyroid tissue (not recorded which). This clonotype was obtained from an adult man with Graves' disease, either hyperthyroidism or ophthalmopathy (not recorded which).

CDR3 in amino acids: CSARSTRELFF. The DNA for the CDR3 is TGCAGTGCTAGATCAACCCGGGAGCTGTTTTTT. The rearrangement links TRBV20-1 to TRBJ2-2; D unresolved. This CDR3 has 11 amino acids. Trimming removed 2 bases at V and 9 bases at J, with 7 bases between. CDR1 and CDR2 from the germline V gene are DFQATT and SNEGSKA (reference sequence).